This T cell receptor (beta chain) was sequenced for a study of blood T cell repertoires in COVID-19. Clones were sequenced by immunoSEQ multiplex PCR, and TCRdb holds only the in-frame ones, with some missing. This table has 260,000 or so clones, 85% appearing once. Deletions cut 0 bases from V and 2 bases from J, with 10 bases between. Per germline, CDR1 LGHDT and CDR2 YNNKEL (reference sequence). This CDR3 has 15 residues. The chain has TRBV3-1 (or the pseudogene TRBV3-2) and TRBJ2-5; D gene unclear. The source is a woman in her fifties or sixties who had recovered from COVID-19. Sequencing input: PBMCs or T cells enriched from blood (not recorded which). The chain's CDR3 is CASSQDKGGQETQYF. CDR3 nucleotides: TGTGCCAGCAGCCAAGATAAAGGCGGACAAGAGACCCAGTACTTC.